This T cell receptor (beta chain) was captured in a study of T-cell reconstitution after alpha-beta-depleted transplantation in children. The CDR3 is 17 amino acids. Trimming cost V 3 bases and J 0 bases, with 17 bases left between them. Germline V gene sequence: CDR1 MDHEN, CDR2 SYDVKM. In its sample, this clonotype was seen many times. Its antigen remains unidentified. The authors prepared the TCRbeta library with unique molecular identifiers. TCRdb ran MiXCR on the PCR reads and lists one entry per CDR3 protein. The sample records 200,000 to 250,000 distinct CDR3 sequences, roughly 10% being singletons. Findings of the study overall: At one year after transplant, newly produced T cells mostly accounted for T-cell counts and diversity.

The receptor was derived from a child younger than two with acute myeloid leukemia, due to receive a stem cell transplant. The rearrangement joins TRBV28 to TRBJ1-1, with D tentatively TRBD1 (6 bases). The sequencing used PBMCs, collected before TCRalphabeta/CD19-depleted stem cell transplant. CDR3 protein: CASSFPDSRIMNTEAFF. CDR3 coding DNA: TGTGCCAGCAGTTTCCCGGACAGCAGAATAATGAACACTGAAGCTTTCTTT.